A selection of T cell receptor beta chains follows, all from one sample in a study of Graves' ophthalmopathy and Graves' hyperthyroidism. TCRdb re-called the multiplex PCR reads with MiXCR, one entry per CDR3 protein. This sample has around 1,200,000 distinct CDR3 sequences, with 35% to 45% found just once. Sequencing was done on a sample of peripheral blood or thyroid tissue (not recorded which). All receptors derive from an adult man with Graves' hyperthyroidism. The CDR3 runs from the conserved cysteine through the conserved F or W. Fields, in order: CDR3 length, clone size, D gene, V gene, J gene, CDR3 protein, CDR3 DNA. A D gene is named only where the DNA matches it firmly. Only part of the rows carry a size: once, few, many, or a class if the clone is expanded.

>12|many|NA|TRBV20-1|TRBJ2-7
CSAISDSYEQYF
TGCAGTGCTATTAGCGACTCCTACGAGCAGTACTTC
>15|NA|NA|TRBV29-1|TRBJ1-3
CSVVPGANTENTIYF
TGCAGCGTTGTTCCGGGGGCGAACACTGAAAACACCATATATTTT
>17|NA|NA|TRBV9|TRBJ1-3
CASGKTAQGMIRNTIYF
TGTGCCAGCGGCAAGACAGCACAGGGTATGATTCGAAACACCATATATTTT
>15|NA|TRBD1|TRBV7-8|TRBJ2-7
CASKGGTGASYEQYF
TGTGCCAGCAAGGGGGGGACAGGGGCTTCCTACGAGCAGTACTTC
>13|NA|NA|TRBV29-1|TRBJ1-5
CSVGDTSNQPQHF
TGCAGCGTTGGGGACACGAGCAATCAGCCCCAGCATTTT
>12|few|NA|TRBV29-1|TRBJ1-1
CSVVSGITEAFF
TGCAGCGTTGTTTCTGGGATCACTGAAGCTTTCTTT
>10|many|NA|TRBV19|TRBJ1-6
CASLGDALHF
TGTGCCAGTCTCGGTGATGCCCTCCACTTT
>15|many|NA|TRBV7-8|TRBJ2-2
CASSLTTRRVGELFF
TGTGCCAGCAGCTTAACCACCCGGAGAGTCGGGGAGCTGTTTTTT
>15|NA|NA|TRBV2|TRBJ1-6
CASAEGSGASSPLHF
TGTGCCAGCGCAGAGGGATCTGGCGCCAGTTCACCCCTCCACTTT
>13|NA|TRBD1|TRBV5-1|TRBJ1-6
CASSCTGDSPLHF
TGCGCCAGCAGCTGCACAGGGGATTCACCCCTCCACTTT
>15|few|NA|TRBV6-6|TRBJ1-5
CASSSRGGTGQPQHF
TGTGCCAGCAGTTCTCGCGGCGGGACTGGGCAGCCCCAGCATTTT
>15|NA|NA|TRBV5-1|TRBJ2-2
CASTGEAENTGELFF
TGCGCCAGCACTGGGGAGGCTGAGAACACCGGGGAGCTGTTTTTT
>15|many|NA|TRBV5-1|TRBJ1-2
CASSLDYTLMHSYTF
TGCGCCAGCAGCTTGGATTACACCCTAATGCATAGCTACACCTTC
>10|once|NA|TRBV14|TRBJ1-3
CASSPGTSGF
TGTGCCAGCAGCCCAGGGACTAGCGGTTTT
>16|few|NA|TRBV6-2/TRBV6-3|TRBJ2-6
CASRETDTLGANVLTF
TGTGCCAGCAGAGAGACAGATACTCTGGGGGCCAACGTCCTGACTTTC
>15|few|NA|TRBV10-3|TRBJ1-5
CASSYPLTLAQPQHF
TGTGCCAGCAGTTACCCATTGACTCTGGCTCAGCCCCAGCATTTT
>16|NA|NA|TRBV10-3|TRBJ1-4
CAISEPLGGTNEKLFF
TGTGCCATCAGTGAGCCCCTAGGGGGAACTAATGAAAAGCTGTTTTTT
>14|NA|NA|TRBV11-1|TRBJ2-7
CASKDGGTQREQYF
TGTGCCAGCAAGGATGGGGGGACTCAAAGGGAGCAGTACTTC
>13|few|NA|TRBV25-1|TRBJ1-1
CASSESSNTEAFF
TGTGCCAGCAGTGAATCGTCGAACACTGAAGCTTTCTTT
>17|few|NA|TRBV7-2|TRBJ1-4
CASRSRGGGVTNEKLFF
TGTGCCAGCAGGTCTAGGGGGGGCGGTGTCACTAATGAAAAACTGTTTTTT
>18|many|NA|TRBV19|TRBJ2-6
CASSLRQGGSSGANVLTF
TGTGCCAGTAGTCTTAGGCAGGGTGGAAGCTCTGGGGCCAACGTCCTGACTTTC
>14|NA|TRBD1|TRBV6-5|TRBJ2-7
CASRSDRVSYEQYF
TGTGCCAGCAGGTCGGACAGGGTCTCCTACGAGCAGTACTTC
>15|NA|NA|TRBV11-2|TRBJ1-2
CATGPVGSASYGYTF
TGTGCCACCGGGCCCGTCGGCAGTGCTAGCTATGGCTACACCTTC
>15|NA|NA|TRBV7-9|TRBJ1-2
CASSLGWGTPYGYTF
TGTGCCAGCAGCTTAGGATGGGGGACCCCCTATGGCTACACCTTC
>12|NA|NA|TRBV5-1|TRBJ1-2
CASSTENYGYTF
TGCGCCAGCAGCACCGAAAACTATGGCTACACCTTC
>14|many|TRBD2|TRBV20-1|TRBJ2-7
CSVVRGSGPHEQYF
TGCAGTGTCGTTAGGGGTAGCGGGCCCCACGAGCAGTACTTC
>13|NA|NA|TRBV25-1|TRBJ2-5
CASMGPLQETQYF
TGTGCCAGCATGGGCCCCCTCCAAGAGACCCAGTACTTC
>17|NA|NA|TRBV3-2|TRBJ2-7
CASSPGDNRSTNYEQYF
TGTGCCAGCAGCCCCGGGGACAATCGGAGTACGAACTACGAGCAGTACTTC
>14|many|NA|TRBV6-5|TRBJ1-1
CASSYGGAVTEAFF
TGTGCCAGCAGTTACGGGGGGGCAGTCACTGAAGCTTTCTTT
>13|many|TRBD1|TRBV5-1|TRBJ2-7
CASRQDRGYEQYF
TGCGCCAGCAGACAGGACAGGGGCTACGAGCAGTACTTC
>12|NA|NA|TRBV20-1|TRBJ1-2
CSARVANYGYTF
TGCAGTGCTAGAGTAGCTAACTATGGCTACACCTTC
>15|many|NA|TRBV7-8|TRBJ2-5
CASTSNSGQQETQYF
TGTGCCAGCACTTCAAATTCGGGGCAGCAAGAGACCCAGTACTTC
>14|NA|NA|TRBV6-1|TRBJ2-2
CASNSAEVTGELFF
TGTGCCAGCAACTCCGCGGAGGTCACCGGGGAGCTGTTTTTT
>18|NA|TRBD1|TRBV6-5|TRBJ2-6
CASSLAGQGALGANVLTF
TGTGCCAGCAGCTTAGCCGGGCAGGGGGCGCTTGGGGCCAACGTCCTGACTTTC
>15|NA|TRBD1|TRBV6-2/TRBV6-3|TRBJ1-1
CASSLLGQRNTESFF
TGTGCCAGCAGCTTACTGGGACAGAGGAACACTGAATCTTTCTTT
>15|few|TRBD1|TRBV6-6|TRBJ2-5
CASSPPGTGKETQYF
TGTGCCAGCAGTCCACCCGGGACAGGGAAAGAGACCCAGTACTTC
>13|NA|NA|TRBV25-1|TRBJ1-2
CASSEAANYGYTF
TGTGCCAGCAGCGAAGCGGCAAACTATGGCTACACCTTC
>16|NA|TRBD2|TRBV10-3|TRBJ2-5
CAGSLASGGAGETQYF
TGTGCCGGCAGCTTGGCTAGCGGGGGGGCCGGTGAGACCCAGTACTTC
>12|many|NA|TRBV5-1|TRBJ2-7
CASSLERYEQYF
TGCGCCAGCAGCTTGGAGAGGTACGAGCAGTACTTC
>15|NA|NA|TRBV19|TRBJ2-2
CASSTQGGYTGELFF
TGTGCCAGTAGTACGCAAGGAGGGTACACCGGGGAGCTGTTTTTT
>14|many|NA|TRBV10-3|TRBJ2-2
CATRDPRNTGELFF
TGTGCCACACGGGATCCCCGCAACACCGGGGAGCTGTTTTTT
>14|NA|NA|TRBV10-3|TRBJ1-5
CAISEVGGKQPQHF
TGTGCCATCAGTGAAGTAGGCGGTAAACAGCCCCAGCATTTT
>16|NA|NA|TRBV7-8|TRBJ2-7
CASSTSGQKFYYEQYF
TGTGCCAGCAGCACCTCCGGGCAGAAATTTTACTACGAGCAGTACTTC
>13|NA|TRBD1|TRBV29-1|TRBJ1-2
CSTATGTNYGYTF
TGCAGCACCGCGACAGGGACTAACTATGGCTACACCTTC
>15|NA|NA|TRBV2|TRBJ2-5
CASRNTGTGKETQYF
TGTGCCAGCAGGAACACAGGGACTGGAAAAGAGACCCAGTACTTC
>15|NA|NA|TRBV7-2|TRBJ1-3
CASSLGDASGNTIYF
TGTGCCAGCAGCTTAGGGGATGCCTCCGGAAACACCATATATTTT
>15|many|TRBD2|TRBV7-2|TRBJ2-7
CASSLGSGRTHEQYF
TGTGCCAGCAGCTTAGGTAGCGGGAGAACCCACGAGCAGTACTTC
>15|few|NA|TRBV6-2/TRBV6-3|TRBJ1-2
CASSYGQTGGYGYTF
TGTGCCAGCAGTTACGGGCAGACAGGCGGCTATGGCTACACCTTC
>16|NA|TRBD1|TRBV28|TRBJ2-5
CASSSRDSLYQETQYF
TGTGCCAGCAGTTCACGGGACAGTCTGTACCAAGAGACCCAGTACTTC
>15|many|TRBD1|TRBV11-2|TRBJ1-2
CASSLDGTGGDGYTF
TGTGCCAGCAGCTTAGATGGGACAGGGGGCGACGGCTACACCTTC
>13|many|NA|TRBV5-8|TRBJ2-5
CASSRPIQETQYF
TGTGCCAGCAGCCGCCCGATTCAAGAGACCCAGTACTTC
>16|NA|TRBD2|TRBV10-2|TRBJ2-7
CASSAGLASGDYEQYF
TGCGCCAGCAGTGCCGGACTAGCGTCAGGAGACTACGAGCAGTACTTC
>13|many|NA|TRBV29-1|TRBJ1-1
CSVGGTANTEAFF
TGCAGCGTTGGTGGGACCGCGAACACTGAAGCTTTCTTT
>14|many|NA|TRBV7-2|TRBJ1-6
CASSLPGKGSPLHF
TGTGCCAGCAGCTTACCAGGGAAGGGATCACCCCTCCACTTT
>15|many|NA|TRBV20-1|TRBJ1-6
CSARARGSQNSPLHF
TGCAGTGCTAGAGCACGTGGCAGCCAAAATTCACCCCTCCACTTT
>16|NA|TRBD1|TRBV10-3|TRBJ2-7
CAISESDRLGIHEQYF
TGTGCCATCAGTGAATCGGACAGGCTTGGCATCCACGAGCAGTACTTC
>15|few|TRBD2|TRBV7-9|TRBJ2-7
CASKGTSGRAYEQYF
TGTGCCAGCAAAGGGACTAGCGGGAGGGCCTACGAGCAGTACTTC
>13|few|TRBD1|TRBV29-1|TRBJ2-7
CSVGTGWTYEQYF
TGCAGCGTTGGGACAGGCTGGACCTACGAGCAGTACTTC
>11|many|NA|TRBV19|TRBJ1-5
CAGGSNQPQHF
TGTGCCGGAGGGAGCAATCAGCCCCAGCATTTT